A single sample gave rise to the 28 T cell receptor beta chains below, sequenced in a study of T-cell memory formation after mild COVID-19. TCRdb re-derived calls from the 5' RACE reads in MiXCR, one entry per CDR3 protein. Seen here are about half a million distinct CDR3 sequences, 18% observed once, and the top ten hold more than 9%. Sequenced sample: PBMCs or a T cell subset sorted from them (not recorded which). The source is an adult woman who had mild COVID-19 (a few samples of this study predate the infection). Cell type and time point are not known.

This clonotype was counted ten times or more. The V call is TRBV5-1, the J call TRBJ1-3, with a possible D match to TRBD1 (6 bases). The CDR3 sequence is 12 residues long. Germline CDR1 reads SGHRS; CDR2 reads YFSETQ. Trimming left V 4 bases short and J 11 bases short, with 13 bases between. CDR3 sequence reads: CASSPDRLPIYF. DNA of the CDR3: TGCGCCAGCAGCCCGGACAGACTGCCCATATATTTT.

The chain carries TRBV7-9 and TRBJ2-7; 13 nucleotides match TRBD2. The CDR3 covers 16 residues. Germline values: CDR1 SEHNR, CDR2 FQNEAQ (reference sequence). Trimming cost V 5 bases and J 2 bases; bases outside gene matches: 6. The CDR3 protein is CASSAGTSGMAYEQYF. The CDR3, as DNA: TGTGCCAGCAGCGCCGGGACTAGCGGGATGGCCTACGAGCAGTACTTC.

The V and J genes are TRBV5-6 and TRBJ2-3; possibly TRBD1 for D (5 bases). Germline V gene sequence: CDR1 SGHDT, CDR2 YYEEEE. V was cut by 4 bases and J by 2 bases, with 14 bases left in between. This CDR3 contains 15 residues. The CDR3 here is CASSHTQGLTDTQYF. The CDR3 DNA sequence: TGTGCCAGCAGCCATACCCAGGGCCTCACAGATACGCAGTATTTT.

The V call is TRBV12-3 or TRBV12-4, the J call TRBJ2-2, with 9 bases fitting TRBD1. V gave up 4 bases and J gave up 7 bases; unmatched junction bases: 10. The CDR3 is made up of 16 amino acids. The CDR3 DNA follows: TGTGCCAGCAGTTCAACCCGGACAGGGGCGATCGGGGAGCTGTTTTTT. Its protein is CASSSTRTGAIGELFF.

The chain links TRBV7-2 to TRBJ2-3, with D tentatively TRBD2 (6 bases). The CDR3 runs to 16 residues. CDR1 and CDR2 (germline): SGHTA, FQGNSA. Trimming shortened V by 5 bases and J by 1 base, and 16 bases separated the two germline ends. The CDR3 DNA reads as TGTGCCAGCAGCCCTAGGGGTAGCGGAGGCACAGATACGCAGTATTTT. The encoded protein is CASSPRGSGGTDTQYF.

V gene TRBV11-2 combines with J gene TRBJ2-2; maybe TRBD2 (5 bases). Germline loops: CDR1 SGHAT, CDR2 FQNNGV. V was pared by 1 base and J by 5 bases, with 8 bases between. This CDR3 has 14 amino acids. CDR3 loop: CASSLGPGTGELFF. CDR3 DNA sequence: TGTGCCAGCAGCTTAGGCCCGGGGACCGGGGAGCTGTTTTTT. Variable domain in full (rest from reference TRBV11-2 and TRBJ2-2): EAGVAQSPRYKIIEKRQSVAFWCNPISGHATLYWYQQILGQGPKLLIQFQNNGVVDDSQLPKDRFSAERLKGVDSTLKIQPAKLEDSAVYLCASSLGPGTGELFFGEGSRLTVL.

This clonotype has at least ten counts. One junction end disagrees with the germline gene, perhaps due to a read error. This chain links TRBV20-1 with TRBJ2-7; TRBD2 matches 9 bases. CDR3 length equals 14 residues. Germline V CDR1 and CDR2: DFQATT, SNEGSKA (reference sequence). The CDR3 DNA reads as TGCAGTGCCAGAATCCCGGGACTAGCCTACGCGCAGTACTTC. Translating gives CSARIPGLAYAQYF.

This chain uses TRBV7-2 with TRBJ2-5; D remains ambiguous. From germline, CDR1 is SGHTA and CDR2 FQGNSA. This CDR3 contains 16 residues. The V and J ends lost 5 bases and 1 base respectively, with 17 bases between them. The CDR3 nucleotides are TGTGCCAGCAGCAAGCCTAGTTTGGGCTTCCAAGAGACCCAGTACTTC. Its protein product is CASSKPSLGFQETQYF. Supplemented by reference TRBV7-2 and TRBJ2-5, the full variable domain reads GAGVSQSPSNKVTEKGKDVELRCDPISGHTALYWYRQSLGQGLEFLIYFQGNSAPDKSGLPSDRFSAERTGGSVSTLTIQRTQQEDSAVYLCASSKPSLGFQETQYFGPGTRLLVL.

There are a few counts of this clonotype. The J gene is TRBJ1-1, the V gene TRBV20-1, with D maybe TRBD1 (6 bases). Germline CDR1 DFQATT, CDR2 SNEGSKA (reference sequence). The CDR3 is 14 residues long. Trimming left V 2 bases short and J 1 base short, with 11 bases between. This CDR3 reads CSARKGGGNTEAFF. The CDR3 DNA sequence: TGCAGTGCTAGAAAGGGGGGCGGGAACACTGAAGCTTTCTTT.

In DNA form, the CDR3 reads TGTGCCAGCAGCCCCCGTACAGGGGAGCCTAATCAGCCCCAGCATTTT. Amino acid sequence: CASSPRTGEPNQPQHF. The genes are TRBV21-1 and TRBJ1-5; TRBD1 is the table's D call, not checked against the DNA. TRBV21-1 is marked as a pseudogene. The CDR3 runs 16 residues.

The rearrangement joins TRBV12-3 or TRBV12-4 to TRBJ2-3; 9 nucleotides agree with TRBD2. The junction had 11 bases not matched to a gene; V was cut back by 4 bases and J by 3 bases. The CDR3 is 17 amino acids. The CDR3 reads CASSSYGTSINTDTQYF. The CDR3 region has the DNA TGTGCCAGCAGTTCCTACGGGACTAGCATAAATACAGATACGCAGTATTTT.

This clonotype was observed at least ten times. V gene TRBV30 combines with J gene TRBJ2-4; no clear D. The CDR3 extends over 16 amino acids. The germline V gene encodes CDR1 GTSNPN and CDR2 SVGIG (reference sequence). V was shortened by 2 bases and J by 0 bases, with 14 bases between the two germline ends. In DNA, the CDR3 is TGTGCCTGGAGTAATAAGGAGAGACTAGCCAAAAACATTCAGTACTTC. Residues: CAWSNKERLAKNIQYF.

The gene calls are TRBV6-6 and TRBJ2-5; 10 bases agree with TRBD1. The CDR3 length is 14 residues. After removal of 2 bases from V and 5 bases from J, the junction contained 2 bases not matched to a gene. Germline V gene sequence: CDR1 MNHNY, CDR2 SVGAGI (reference sequence). The CDR3 reads CASSYGTGDETQYF. For the CDR3, the DNA is TGTGCCAGCAGTTACGGGACAGGGGATGAGACCCAGTACTTC.

The sample holds a few counts of this clonotype. This chain connects TRBV15 to TRBJ1-5; 7 nucleotides align to TRBD1. This CDR3 is built from 17 residues. Trimming cost V 3 bases and J 0 bases; bases outside gene matches: 8. Germline V gene lookup returns CDR1 LNHNV and CDR2 YYDKDF (reference sequence). The CDR3 loop reads CATSRSAGGYSNQPQHF. The CDR3 bases are TGTGCCACCAGCAGGTCCGCAGGGGGATATAGCAATCAGCCCCAGCATTTT.

Only a few counts were recorded for this clonotype. The chain is built from TRBV7-2 and TRBJ2-1; 7 positions agree with TRBD2. This CDR3 comprises 15 residues. V was clipped by 1 base and J by 6 bases; unmatched bases: 6. Germline lookup yields CDR1 SGHTA and CDR2 FQGNSA. The CDR3 is CASSLGGGSPNEQFF. The CDR3 DNA is TGTGCCAGCAGCTTAGGGGGGGGATCCCCCAATGAGCAGTTCTTC. Combining the CDR3 with reference TRBV7-2 and TRBJ2-1 gives the whole variable domain GAGVSQSPSNKVTEKGKDVELRCDPISGHTALYWYRQSLGQGLEFLIYFQGNSAPDKSGLPSDRFSAERTGGSVSTLTIQRTQQEDSAVYLCASSLGGGSPNEQFFGPGTRLTVL.

The sample holds a few counts of this clonotype. The V gene is TRBV15, the J gene TRBJ2-7, with unresolved D. This CDR3 contains 15 residues. Germline V gene sequence: CDR1 LNHNV, CDR2 YYDKDF (reference sequence). V dropped 0 bases and J dropped 1 base, with 10 bases sitting between them. CDR3 DNA: TGTGCCACCAGCAGAGAGGGCGGCAGTTCCTACGAGCAGTACTTC. Residues: CATSREGGSSYEQYF.

This clonotype has a handful of counts. CDR3 bases: TGTGCCAGCTCCTATACAGCGGGAGAGGGGACAGATACGCAGTATTTT. Protein product: CASSYTAGEGTDTQYF. The chain carries TRBV4-2 and TRBJ2-3, with 8 bases that match TRBD2. The V gene end was trimmed by 8 bases and the J gene end by 3 bases; junction bases not matched to a gene: 13. The CDR3 extends over 16 amino acids. CDR1 and CDR2 (germline): LGHNA, YNFKEQ.

This clonotype was found a few times. This chain joins TRBV6-6 and TRBJ1-5; D is possibly TRBD1 (6 bases). The germline V gene encodes CDR1 MNHNY and CDR2 SVGAGI (reference sequence). The CDR3 sequence is 14 residues long. With 6 bases removed from V and 7 bases from J, the gap between germline ends came to 16 bases. CDR3 residues: CASRLGQPQQPQHF. As DNA, the CDR3 is TGTGCCAGCAGACTTGGACAGCCGCAACAGCCCCAGCATTTT.

This clonotype was detected a few times. The rearrangement links TRBV30 to TRBJ2-7; D gene ambiguous. The germline gives CDR1 GTSNPN, CDR2 SVGIG (reference sequence). This CDR3 contains 12 residues. Trimming shortened V by 1 base and J by 2 bases, and 6 bases separated the two germline ends. Here the CDR3 DNA reads TGTGCCTGGAGTGGGATTACCTACGAGCAGTACTTC. It is translated as CAWSGITYEQYF.

CDR3 sequence (DNA): TGCGCCAGCAGCCCTTCGACAGGGGCAAACTATGGCTACACCTTC. Protein product: CASSPSTGANYGYTF. The chain uses TRBV4-1 and TRBJ1-2; 8 nucleotides align to TRBD1. The ends lost 4 bases at V and 2 bases at J; junction bases unmatched: 6. This CDR3 spans 15 amino acids. Per the germline V gene, CDR1 is MGHRA and CDR2 is YSYEKL.

This clonotype was detected only a few times. The V and J genes are TRBV20-1 and TRBJ2-1; no clear D. The CDR3 covers 13 residues. Trimming left V 8 bases short and J 6 bases short, with 17 bases between. Germline CDR1 DFQATT, CDR2 SNEGSKA (reference sequence). CDR3 amino acids: CSLRESPGNEQFF. CDR3 sequence (DNA): TGCAGTCTACGAGAGAGCCCCGGCAATGAGCAGTTCTTC.

V is TRBV24-1 and J is TRBJ2-5, with TRBD1 matching over 8 bases. CDR1 KGHDR and CDR2 SFDVKD come from the germline V gene. This CDR3 is 15 amino acids long. J was trimmed by 1 base and V by 4 bases; bases with no gene match: 4. The chain's CDR3 is CATSDLGTGQETQYF. CDR3 in DNA: TGTGCCACCAGTGACCTCGGGACAGGCCAAGAGACCCAGTACTTC.

The chain couples TRBV20-1 to TRBJ2-3; 13 nucleotides agree with TRBD2. Germline V gene sequence: CDR1 DFQATT, CDR2 SNEGSKA (reference sequence). This CDR3 is built from 14 residues. V lost 6 bases and J lost 3; bases outside the gene matches: 3. The CDR3 region is CSAGLAGMTDTQYF. The CDR3 coding sequence is TGCAGTGCGGGACTAGCGGGGATGACAGATACGCAGTATTTT.

This chain uses TRBV20-1 with TRBJ2-7; 12 nucleotides agree with TRBD2. Germline CDR1 reads DFQATT; CDR2 reads SNEGSKA (reference sequence). The CDR3 sequence is 15 residues long. Losses at the gene ends were 6 bases for V and 2 bases for J; bases not matched to a gene: 8. DNA of the CDR3: TGCAGTGCCCCGACTAGCGGGAGAGGAGCCTACGAGCAGTACTTC. It specifies CSAPTSGRGAYEQYF.

V usage is TRBV2 and J usage is TRBJ2-3; D might be TRBD2 (5 bases). V was cut by 7 bases and J by 0 bases, with 23 bases left in between. CDR3 size: 18 residues. Germline V gene lookup returns CDR1 SNHLY and CDR2 FYNNEI. The CDR3 spells CASTDFGYERSSTDTQYF. The CDR3 DNA is TGTGCCAGCACTGATTTCGGGTACGAGCGGTCTAGCACAGATACGCAGTATTTT.

The chain couples TRBV20-1 to TRBJ2-1; D perhaps matches TRBD1 (6 bases). The CDR3 has 13 residues. Looked up from germline, CDR1 is DFQATT and CDR2 is SNEGSKA (reference sequence). The V end was cut by 1 base, the J end by 10 bases, with 14 bases between. The CDR3 DNA sequence: TGCAGTGCTAGAGGAAGGGGGACCCGGGAGCAGTTCTTC. Protein product: CSARGRGTREQFF.

The CDR3 DNA follows: TGCAGTGCTAGGGCAGCGGGGGCCTCACGGGATACGCAGTATTTT. Protein sequence: CSARAAGASRDTQYF. The rearrangement joins TRBV20-1 to TRBJ2-3; 8 positions match TRBD2. V lost 3 bases, J lost 6 bases, and 11 bases stayed unmatched. CDR3 length: 15 amino acids. Germline values: CDR1 DFQATT, CDR2 SNEGSKA (reference sequence).

The chain couples TRBV4-1 to TRBJ1-1, with D unresolved. CDR3 length: 16 amino acids. Germline V gene sequence: CDR1 MGHRA, CDR2 YSYEKL. Trimming shortened V by 0 bases and J by 0 bases, and 11 bases separated the two germline ends. CDR3 nucleotides: TGCGCCAGCAGCCAAGAGGTGGCGGGAATGAACACTGAAGCTTTCTTT. Translated: CASSQEVAGMNTEAFF.